Detailed here is one T cell receptor beta chain. Its cognate antigen is unknown. This sample was taken from a study of lymphopenia after photon versus proton radiotherapy. Study-wide points: After the lymphocyte nadir, photon-treated repertoires showed oligoclonal expansion, especially of CD8+ Temra cells.

This CDR3 contains 13 residues. Trimming removed 8 bases at V and 4 bases at J, with 11 bases between. The V gene's germline CDR1 is LNHDA and CDR2 SQIVND (reference sequence). Sequenced by immunoSEQ multiplex PCR; TCRdb stores in-frame clones only, minus some. This sample carries more than 20,000 clones, more than 70% of them seen once, and the ten largest clones take around 5.2%. This chain uses TRBV19 with TRBJ1-4; maybe TRBD1 (5 bases). This clonotype originated in a man in his thirties or forties with gastric cancer. The source was peripheral blood, collected from a patient treated with photon-based radiotherapy. The CDR3 here is CASRSGLNEKLFF. The CDR3 DNA is TGTGCCAGTCGATCAGGGCTTAATGAAAAACTGTTTTTT.